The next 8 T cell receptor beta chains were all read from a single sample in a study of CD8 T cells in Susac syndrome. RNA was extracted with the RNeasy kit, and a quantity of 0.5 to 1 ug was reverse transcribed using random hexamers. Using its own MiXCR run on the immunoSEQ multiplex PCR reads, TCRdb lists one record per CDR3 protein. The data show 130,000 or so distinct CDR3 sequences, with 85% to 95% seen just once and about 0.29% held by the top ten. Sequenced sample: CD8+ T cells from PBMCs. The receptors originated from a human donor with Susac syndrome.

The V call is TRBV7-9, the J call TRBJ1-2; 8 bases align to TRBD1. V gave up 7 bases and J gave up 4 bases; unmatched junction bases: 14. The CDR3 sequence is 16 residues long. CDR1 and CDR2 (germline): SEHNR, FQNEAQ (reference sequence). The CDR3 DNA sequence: TGTGCCAGCACCATGAATTCGGGGACAGGATTCTATGGCTACACCTTC. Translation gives CASTMNSGTGFYGYTF.

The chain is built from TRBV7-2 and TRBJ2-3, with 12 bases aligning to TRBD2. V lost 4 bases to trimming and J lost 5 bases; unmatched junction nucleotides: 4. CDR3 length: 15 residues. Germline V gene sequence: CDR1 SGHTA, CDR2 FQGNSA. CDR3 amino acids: CASSSSGGAGDTQYF. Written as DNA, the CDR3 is TGTGCCAGCAGCTCTAGCGGGGGGGCCGGAGATACGCAGTATTTT. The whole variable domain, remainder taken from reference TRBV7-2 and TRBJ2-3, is GAGVSQSPSNKVTEKGKDVELRCDPISGHTALYWYRQSLGQGLEFLIYFQGNSAPDKSGLPSDRFSAERTGGSVSTLTIQRTQQEDSAVYLCASSSSGGAGDTQYFGPGTRLTVL.

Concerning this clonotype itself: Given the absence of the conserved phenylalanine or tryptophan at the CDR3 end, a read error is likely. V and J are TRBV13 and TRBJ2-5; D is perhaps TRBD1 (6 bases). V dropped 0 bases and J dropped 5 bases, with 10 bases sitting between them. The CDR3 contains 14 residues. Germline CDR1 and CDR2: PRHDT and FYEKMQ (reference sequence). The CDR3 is CASSLGPRGETQYL. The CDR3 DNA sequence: TGTGCCAGCAGCTTAGGACCGAGGGGGGAGACCCAGTACTTG.

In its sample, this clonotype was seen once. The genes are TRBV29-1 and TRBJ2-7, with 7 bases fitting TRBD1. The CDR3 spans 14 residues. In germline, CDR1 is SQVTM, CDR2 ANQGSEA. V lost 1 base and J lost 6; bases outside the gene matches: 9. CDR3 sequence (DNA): TGCAGCGTTGAAGGACAGGGAATATCTAGCGAGCAGTACTTC. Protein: CSVEGQGISSEQYF.

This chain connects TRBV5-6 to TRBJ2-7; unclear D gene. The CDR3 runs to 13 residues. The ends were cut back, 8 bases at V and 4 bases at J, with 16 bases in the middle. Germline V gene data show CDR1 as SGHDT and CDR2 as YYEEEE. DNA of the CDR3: TGTGCCAGTCTGCCCGCCGACGGATACGAGCAGTACTTC. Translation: CASLPADGYEQYF.

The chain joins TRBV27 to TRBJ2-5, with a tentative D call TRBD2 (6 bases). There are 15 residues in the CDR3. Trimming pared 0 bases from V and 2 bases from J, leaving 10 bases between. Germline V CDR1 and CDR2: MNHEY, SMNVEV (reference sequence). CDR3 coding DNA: TGTGCCAGCAGTTTATCGAGCGGGCCTCAAGAGACCCAGTACTTC. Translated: CASSLSSGPQETQYF.

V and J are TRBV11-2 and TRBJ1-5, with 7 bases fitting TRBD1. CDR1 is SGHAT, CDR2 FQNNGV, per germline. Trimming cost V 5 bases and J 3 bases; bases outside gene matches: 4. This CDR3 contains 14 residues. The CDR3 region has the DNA TGTGCCAGCAGCACCGGACAGGCCAATCAGCCCCAGCATTTT. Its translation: CASSTGQANQPQHF.

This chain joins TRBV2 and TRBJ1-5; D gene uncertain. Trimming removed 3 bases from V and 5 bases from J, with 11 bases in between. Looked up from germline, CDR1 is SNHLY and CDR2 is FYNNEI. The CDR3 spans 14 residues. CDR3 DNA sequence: TGTGCCAGCAGTGATTTGGGGTTCCATCAGCCCCAGCATTTT. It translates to CASSDLGFHQPQHF.